The next 9 T cell receptor beta chains were all read from a single sample in a study of T cells in women clearing cervical HPV infection. The method was immunoSEQ multiplex PCR; TCRdb's version includes in-frame clones alone and lacks a portion of them. The table lists over 10,000 clones. Sample: blood buffy coat. The origin of the receptors is a woman aged 18 to 75 with a cervical HPV16 infection that either progressed to CIN3+ or cleared (not recorded which).

A remark on this clone: The CDR3 extends 3 residues past the end of the read, so its final part is completed from the germline J gene. The J gene is TRBJ2-1, the V gene TRBV7-9; TRBD1 matches at 7 bases. This CDR3 is built from 14 residues. Germline assignment: CDR1 SEHNR and CDR2 FQNEAQ (reference sequence). V lost 10 bases to trimming and J lost 5 bases; unmatched junction nucleotides: 11. The DNA read from the CDR3 is TGTGCCACTGGCCCCGGGACAGCAAACAATGAG. Translation: CATGPGTANNE. The entire CDR3 is CATGPGTANNEQFF.

Turning to this clone: The DNA ends 3 residues before the CDR3 does, and the rest of the CDR3 is filled in from the germline J gene. Within the sample, other DNA sequences also encode this same CDR3. The chain couples TRBV7-2 to TRBJ1-3, with a possible D match to TRBD1 (6 bases). V lost 5 bases and J lost 7, with 18 bases in between. CDR1 and CDR2 (germline): SGHTA, FQGNSA. This CDR3 region has 15 residues. CDR3 protein: CASSNPGELGNTIYF. CDR3 bases read: TGTGCCAGCAGCAACCCAGGGGAATTAGGGAACACC.

In the case of this clone: Read sequence stops 3 residues before the CDR3 end, and the germline J gene provides the missing end. The V and J genes are TRBV20-1 and TRBJ2-3; 9 bases match TRBD2. The CDR3 runs 14 residues. Trimming cost V 1 base and J 6 bases; bases outside gene matches: 5. Germline V gives CDR1 DFQATT, CDR2 SNEGSKA (reference sequence). The sequenced part of the CDR3 DNA is TGCAGTGCTAGAGGGCTAGCGGGGTTGGATACG. Translation: CSARGLAGLDT. The complete CDR3 reads CSARGLAGLDTQYF.

As concerns this clone: The CDR3 end is not reached by the read, which stops 3 residues before it; the germline J gene fills it in. The rearrangement joins TRBV7-3 to TRBJ2-1; 9 bases map to TRBD1. Germline V gives CDR1 SGHTA, CDR2 FQGTGA. J was trimmed by 4 bases and V by 1 base; bases with no gene match: 11. This CDR3 has 18 residues. The sequenced part of the CDR3 DNA is TGTGCCAGCAGCTTAAAGGGAACCCGGGACAGGGAGTACAATGAG. This codes for CASSLKGTRDREYNE. The CDR3 as a whole reads CASSLKGTRDREYNEQFF.

Note on this clone: The read halts 3 residues ahead of the CDR3 end, with the missing end drawn from the germline J gene. J is TRBJ2-1 and V is TRBV20-1; possible D gene TRBD2, 5 bases. The V end was cut by 0 bases, the J end by 2 bases, with 11 bases between. Germline CDR1 reads DFQATT; CDR2 reads SNEGSKA (reference sequence). This CDR3 is built from 15 residues. The CDR3 here is CSARDRRVPYNEQFF. The CDR3 bases that were read are TGCAGTGCTAGAGATCGGCGGGTCCCCTACAATGAG.

Frequency places this clone as medium-sized. From the germline J gene comes the end of the CDR3, since the read stops 3 residues before it. The chain joins TRBV29-1 to TRBJ1-2; D is perhaps TRBD1 (5 bases). CDR1 and CDR2 (germline): SQVTM, ANQGSEA. The length of the CDR3 is 14 residues. Partial CDR3 DNA: TGCAGCGTTGACTCAAGACAGACCTTTAAGAGC. Its protein product is CSVDSRQTFKS. The whole CDR3 is CSVDSRQTFKSYTF. The variable domain in full, with the rest retrieved from reference TRBV29-1 and TRBJ1-2, is SAVISQKPSRDICQRGTSLTIQCQVDSQVTMMFWYRQQPGQSLTLIATANQGSEATYESGFVIDKFPISRPNLTFSTLTVSNMSPEDSSIYLCSVDSRQTFKSYTFGSGTRLTVV.

Details on this clone: The CDR3 end lies 3 residues beyond the end of the read and is filled in from the germline J gene. The V and J genes are TRBV27 and TRBJ2-7, with TRBD1 matching over 7 bases. This CDR3 has 15 residues. In germline, CDR1 is MNHEY, CDR2 SMNVEV (reference sequence). The trim removed 0 bases at V and 4 bases at J, leaving 6 bases unmatched. The CDR3 bases that were read are TGTGCCAGCAGTTTATCGAGACACAGGGGTTACGAG. Translation gives CASSLSRHRGYE. The whole CDR3 protein is CASSLSRHRGYEQYF.

For this clone: The read terminates 3 residues ahead of where the CDR3 ends, so the germline J gene completes it. The rearrangement uses TRBV19 and TRBJ1-5, with D maybe TRBD1 (6 bases). The CDR3 spans 15 residues. Germline-derived CDR1 and CDR2 are LNHDA and SQIVND (reference sequence). V was cut by 6 bases and J by 7 bases, with 19 bases left in between. The CDR3 is CASSARDGTRQPQHF. The CDR3 DNA, read in part, is TGTGCCAGTAGCGCCCGGGACGGGACACGACAGCCC.

This clone is labeled medium-sized based on frequency. The read ends 3 residues shy of where the CDR3 ends; the end is completed using the germline J gene. The rearrangement joins TRBV27 to TRBJ2-1; 9 bases are a match to TRBD1. The CDR3 covers 14 residues. J lost 9 bases, V lost 6 bases, and 9 bases had no gene match. Germline CDR1 reads MNHEY; CDR2 reads SMNVEV (reference sequence). CDR3: CASSPGQGLGEQFF. CDR3 DNA, as far as it was read: TGTGCCAGCAGCCCGGGACAGGGCCTCGGTGAG.